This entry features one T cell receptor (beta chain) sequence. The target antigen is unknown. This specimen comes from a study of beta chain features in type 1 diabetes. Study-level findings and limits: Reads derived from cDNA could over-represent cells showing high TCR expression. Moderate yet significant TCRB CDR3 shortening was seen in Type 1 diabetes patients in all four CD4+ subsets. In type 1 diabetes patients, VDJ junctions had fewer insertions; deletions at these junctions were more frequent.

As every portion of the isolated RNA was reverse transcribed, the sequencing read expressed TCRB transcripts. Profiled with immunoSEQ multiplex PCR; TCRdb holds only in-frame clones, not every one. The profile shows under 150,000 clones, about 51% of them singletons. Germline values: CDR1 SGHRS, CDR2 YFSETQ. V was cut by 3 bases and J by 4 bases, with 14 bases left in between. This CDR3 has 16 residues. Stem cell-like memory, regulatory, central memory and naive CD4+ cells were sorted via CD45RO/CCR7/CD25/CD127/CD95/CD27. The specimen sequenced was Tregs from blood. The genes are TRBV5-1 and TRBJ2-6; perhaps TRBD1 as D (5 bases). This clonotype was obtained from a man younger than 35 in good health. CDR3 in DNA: TGCGCCAGCAGCTCGATATCAGGGTCCGGGGCCAACGTCCTGACTTTC. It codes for CASSSISGSGANVLTF.